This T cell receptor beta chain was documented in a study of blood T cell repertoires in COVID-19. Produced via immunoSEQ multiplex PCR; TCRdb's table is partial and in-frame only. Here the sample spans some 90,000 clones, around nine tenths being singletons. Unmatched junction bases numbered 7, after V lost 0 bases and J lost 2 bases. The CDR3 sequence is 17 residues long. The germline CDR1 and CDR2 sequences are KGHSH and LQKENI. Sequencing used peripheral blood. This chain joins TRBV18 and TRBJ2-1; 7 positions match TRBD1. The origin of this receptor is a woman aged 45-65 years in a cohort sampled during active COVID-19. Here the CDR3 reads CASSPPYGTETYNEQFF. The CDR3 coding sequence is TGTGCCAGCTCACCACCGTATGGGACAGAGACCTACAATGAGCAGTTCTTC.